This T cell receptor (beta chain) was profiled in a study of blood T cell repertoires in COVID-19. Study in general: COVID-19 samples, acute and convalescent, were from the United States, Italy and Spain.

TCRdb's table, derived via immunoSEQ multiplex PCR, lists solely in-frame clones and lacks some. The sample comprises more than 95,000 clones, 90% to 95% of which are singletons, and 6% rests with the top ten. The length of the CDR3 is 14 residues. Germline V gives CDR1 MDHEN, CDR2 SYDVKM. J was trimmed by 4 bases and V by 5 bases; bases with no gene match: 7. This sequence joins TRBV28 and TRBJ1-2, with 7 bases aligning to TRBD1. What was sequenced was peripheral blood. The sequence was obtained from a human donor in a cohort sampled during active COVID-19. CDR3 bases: TGTGCCAGCAGTCCGGGACAGCAATCCTATGGCTACACCTTC. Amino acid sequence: CASSPGQQSYGYTF.